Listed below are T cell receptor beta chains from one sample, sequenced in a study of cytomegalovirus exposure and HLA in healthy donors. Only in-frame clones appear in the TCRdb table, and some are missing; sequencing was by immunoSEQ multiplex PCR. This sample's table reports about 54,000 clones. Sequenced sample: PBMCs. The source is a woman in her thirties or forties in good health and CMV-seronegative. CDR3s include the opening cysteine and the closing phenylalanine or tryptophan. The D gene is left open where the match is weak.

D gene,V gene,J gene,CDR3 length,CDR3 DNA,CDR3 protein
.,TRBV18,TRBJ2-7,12,TGTGCCAGCTCACTCAGCGCCTACGAGCAGTACTTC,CASSLSAYEQYF
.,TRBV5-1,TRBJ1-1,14,TGCGCCAGCAGCTTCTCTAGCCGTGACACTGAAGCTTTCTTT,CASSFSSRDTEAFF
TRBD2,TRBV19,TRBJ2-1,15,TGTGCCAGTAGTTCACCGACTAGCGGGAGCCATGAGCAGTTCTTC,CASSSPTSGSHEQFF
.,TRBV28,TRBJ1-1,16,TGTGCCAGCAGTTTTCTCTGGACTCTTGAGAACACTGAAGCTTTCTTT,CASSFLWTLENTEAFF
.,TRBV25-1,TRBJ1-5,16,TGTGCCAGCAGTCCCTCCGAGGGATTCAGCAATCAGCCCCAGCATTTT,CASSPSEGFSNQPQHF
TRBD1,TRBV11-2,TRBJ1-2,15,TGTGCCAGCAGCCCGTGGACAGGGGGCAACTATGGCTACACCTTC,CASSPWTGGNYGYTF
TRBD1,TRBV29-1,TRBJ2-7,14,TGCAGCGTTTGGCTAGGGGACAGAACCTACGAGCAGTACTTC,CSVWLGDRTYEQYF
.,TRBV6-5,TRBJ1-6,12,TGTGCCGCTGGTAGTAATTCTTCCCCCCTCCACTTT,CAAGSNSSPLHF
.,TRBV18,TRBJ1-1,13,TGTGCCAGCTCACCCATCGACAAAGCTGAAGCTTTCTTT,CASSPIDKAEAFF
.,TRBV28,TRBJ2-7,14,TGTGCCAGCAGTCAAGGGGGACGGAACTACGAGCAGTACTTC,CASSQGGRNYEQYF
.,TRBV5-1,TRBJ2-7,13,TGCGCCAGCAGCTTGGACGGAGGCTACGAGCAGTACTTC,CASSLDGGYEQYF
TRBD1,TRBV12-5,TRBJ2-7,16,TGTGCTAGTGGTTTGGCATCCGGGACAGGGGCCTACGAGCAGTACTTC,CASGLASGTGAYEQYF
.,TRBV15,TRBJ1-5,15,TGTGCCACCAGCAGAGACTCTCCACGAGATCAGCCCCAGCATTTT,CATSRDSPRDQPQHF